The clone carrying this T cell receptor (beta chain) was seen repeatedly, ten times or more. This specimen comes from a study of blood T cells in healthy people across ages. V lost 7 bases to trimming and J lost 2 bases, with 17 bases between them. From germline, CDR1 is DFQATT and CDR2 SNEGSKA (reference sequence). The CDR3 covers 14 residues. A J-beta primer mix and a sample-barcoded 5' primer were used in a second PCR of about 7 to 12 cycles. Each TCR beta cDNA got a 12-nucleotide random molecular identifier. MiXCR was run by TCRdb on the 5' RACE reads, yielding one entry per CDR3 protein. The data show hundreds of thousands of distinct CDR3 sequences, about a third seen once.

Material for sequencing was blood. The origin of this receptor is a woman older than 75 in good health. The genes are TRBV20-1 and TRBJ1-2, with D maybe TRBD1 (6 bases). CDR3 in amino acids: CSGLMAGTNYGYTF. The CDR3 region has the DNA TGCAGTGGACTTATGGCAGGGACAAACTATGGCTACACCTTC.